The entry below gives a single T cell receptor beta chain sequence along with its context. Profiling relied on immunoSEQ multiplex PCR, and the TCRdb table lists in-frame clones only, not all of them. This table has approximately 270,000 clones, over 75% appearing once. The data belong to a study of blood T cell repertoires in COVID-19. The germline V gene encodes CDR1 MNHEY and CDR2 SVGAGI. Trimming shortened V by 0 bases and J by 4 bases, and 10 bases separated the two germline ends. The length of the CDR3 is 15 residues. V is TRBV6-5 and J is TRBJ1-5; D not certain. The material sequenced was PBMCs or T cells enriched from blood (not recorded which). This sequence was found in a man aged 35-49 years who had recovered from COVID-19. CDR3 in amino acids: CASSYSTGRNQPQHF. The CDR3 DNA follows: TGTGCCAGCAGTTACTCGACGGGAAGAAATCAGCCCCAGCATTTT.